A single sample is the source of the 30 T cell receptor beta chains below, sequenced in a study of cytomegalovirus exposure and HLA in healthy donors. PCR used 60 Vbeta primers and 13 Jbeta primers. Assay used: immunoSEQ multiplex PCR; TCRdb lists only in-frame clones, some missing. The repertoire holds roughly 190,000 clones, with approximately 85% as singletons. Sequenced: PBMCs. These receptors were collected from a woman aged 18-30 years in good health and CMV-seronegative.

The CDR3 DNA reads as TGTGCCAGCAGCTTAGTGATTCAGGGCACCGGGGAGCTGTTTTTT. Translated: CASSLVIQGTGELFF. This sequence joins TRBV7-2 and TRBJ2-2; D is perhaps TRBD1 (5 bases). The V gene lost 1 base and the J gene lost 4 bases, with 10 bases spanning the gap. Germline CDR1 reads SGHTA; CDR2 reads FQGNSA. The CDR3 loop spans 15 amino acids.

The rearrangement joins TRBV2 to TRBJ1-1; possible D gene TRBD1, 6 bases. V shed 6 bases and J shed 3 bases, with 14 bases lying between them. The length of the CDR3 is 14 residues. Germline V gene sequence: CDR1 SNHLY, CDR2 FYNNEI. The CDR3 protein is CASRVQGMDTEAFF. The CDR3 coding sequence is TGTGCCAGCAGGGTACAGGGCATGGACACTGAAGCTTTCTTT.

The chain employs TRBV18 and TRBJ1-1, with a tentative D call TRBD1 (5 bases). V lost 5 bases to trimming and J lost 3 bases, with 16 bases between them. The CDR3 runs 15 residues. The germline CDR1 and CDR2 sequences are KGHSH and LQKENI. The CDR3 reads CASSSRPGGDTEAFF. CDR3 sequence (DNA): TGTGCCAGCTCATCCCGACCCGGAGGGGACACTGAAGCTTTCTTT.

The gene calls are TRBV18 and TRBJ1-4, with TRBD1 matching 7 bases. The CDR3 is 16 residues long. Germline V lookup: CDR1 KGHSH, CDR2 LQKENI. V lost 5 bases, J lost 4 bases, and 10 bases stayed unmatched. CDR3 in DNA: TGTGCCAGCTCATCGCCAACAGGGGACGATAATGAAAAACTGTTTTTT. It is translated as CASSSPTGDDNEKLFF. The full variable domain, its missing parts supplied by reference TRBV18 and TRBJ1-4, is NAGVMQNPRHLVRRRGQEARLRCSPMKGHSHVYWYRQLPEEGLKFMVYLQKENIIDESGMPKERFSAEFPKEGPSILRIQQVVRGDSAAYFCASSSPTGDDNEKLFFGSGTQLSVL.

The chain carries TRBV18 and TRBJ1-1; D not resolved. Germline CDR1 reads KGHSH; CDR2 reads LQKENI. V lost 5 bases and J lost 4, with 23 bases in between. This CDR3 has 17 amino acids. The CDR3 region has the DNA TGTGCCAGCTCAACGCCCACCGTATCCGGGAGGAGCACTGAAGCTTTCTTT. Its translation: CASSTPTVSGRSTEAFF. Variable domain in full (rest from reference TRBV18 and TRBJ1-1): NAGVMQNPRHLVRRRGQEARLRCSPMKGHSHVYWYRQLPEEGLKFMVYLQKENIIDESGMPKERFSAEFPKEGPSILRIQQVVRGDSAAYFCASSTPTVSGRSTEAFFGQGTRLTVV.

The V call is TRBV12-5, the J call TRBJ1-4; tentatively, D is TRBD1 (6 bases). This CDR3 contains 15 residues. Germline assignment: CDR1 LGHNT and CDR2 FRNRAP. Trimming took 2 bases from V and 4 from J, leaving 11 bases between them. CDR3 nucleotides: TGTGCTAGTGGTTTGTCAGGGGTGGGTAATGAAAAACTGTTTTTT. Its protein is CASGLSGVGNEKLFF.

V is TRBV27 and J is TRBJ1-1; D possibly corresponds to TRBD1 (5 bases). The V gene lost 1 base and the J gene lost 7 bases, with 22 bases spanning the gap. The CDR3 contains 17 residues. Germline V gene sequence: CDR1 MNHEY, CDR2 SMNVEV (reference sequence). The CDR3 is CASSLFGQQTRPVEAFF. CDR3 DNA: TGTGCCAGCAGTTTATTCGGACAACAAACGCGCCCCGTTGAAGCTTTCTTT.

The CDR3 DNA reads as TGTGCCAGCAGTGACGGAGTAGGGGTGACGAACACCGGGGAGCTGTTTTTT. Protein sequence: CASSDGVGVTNTGELFF. This sequence joins TRBV6-4 and TRBJ2-2; the D gene is possibly TRBD1 (5 bases). CDR3 length: 17 residues. The germline V gene has CDR1 MRHNA and CDR2 SNTAGT. Trimming stripped 2 bases from V and 0 bases from J, with 13 bases between.

This chain uses TRBV9 with TRBJ1-2; perhaps TRBD1 as D (6 bases). The CDR3 runs to 16 residues. CDR1 is SGDLS, CDR2 YYNGEE, per germline. With 5 bases removed from V and 10 bases from J, the gap between germline ends came to 27 bases. The CDR3 region is CASSGGWTDPRGNYTF. The CDR3 DNA reads as TGTGCCAGCAGTGGTGGGTGGACTGACCCAAGGGGGAACTACACCTTC.

This chain connects TRBV30 to TRBJ1-2, with D possibly TRBD1 on 6 matching bases. In germline, CDR1 is GTSNPN, CDR2 SVGIG (reference sequence). V was cut by 1 base and J by 8 bases, with 11 bases left in between. The CDR3 is 12 residues long. DNA for the CDR3: TGTGCCTGGAGTGGACCGGGGGGCGGCTACACCTTC. This codes for CAWSGPGGGYTF.

The chain has TRBV7-2 and TRBJ1-5, with TRBD1 as a possible D gene (6 bases). Germline V gene data show CDR1 as SGHTA and CDR2 as FQGNSA. V lost 5 bases and J 2 bases, leaving 19 bases between the germline ends. This CDR3 has 17 residues. CDR3 bases: TGTGCCAGCAGCACCCAGCGGGGGGCGGCGGGCAATCAGCCCCAGCATTTT. It is translated as CASSTQRGAAGNQPQHF.

The J gene is TRBJ2-5, the V gene TRBV7-2; 9 positions agree with TRBD2. J lost 5 bases, V lost 2 bases, and 6 bases had no gene match. Germline CDR1 is SGHTA and CDR2 is FQGNSA. This CDR3 spans 15 amino acids. CDR3: CASSLLAGGRETQYF. As DNA, the CDR3 is TGTGCCAGCAGCTTACTGGCGGGGGGGCGGGAGACCCAGTACTTC.

The chain joins TRBV19 to TRBJ1-5; the D is unclear. The V end was cut by 2 bases, the J end by 2 bases, with 10 bases between. Germline values: CDR1 LNHDA, CDR2 SQIVND (reference sequence). This CDR3 is built from 15 residues. The chain's CDR3 is CASSILDSGNQPQHF. The CDR3 DNA sequence: TGTGCCAGTAGTATATTAGATTCCGGCAATCAGCCCCAGCATTTT.

CDR3 in amino acids: CASSLAPTGGIGNEQFF. As DNA, the CDR3 is TGTGCCAGCAGCTTAGCGCCAACAGGGGGGATCGGCAATGAGCAGTTCTTC. The chain uses TRBV7-9 and TRBJ2-1; 8 bases fit TRBD1. The germline gives CDR1 SEHNR, CDR2 FQNEAQ (reference sequence). Trimming at V came to 0 bases and at J to 6 bases, leaving 10 bases not matched to a gene. This CDR3 comprises 17 residues.

The gene calls are TRBV28 and TRBJ2-2, with a possible D match to TRBD2 (7 bases). Trimming shortened V by 5 bases and J by 7 bases, and 23 bases separated the two germline ends. The CDR3 is 17 amino acids. Germline-derived CDR1 and CDR2 are MDHEN and SYDVKM. The CDR3 loop is CASSLLGGGSRIGELFF. DNA for the CDR3: TGTGCCAGCAGTCTATTGGGAGGGGGATCGAGAATCGGGGAGCTGTTTTTT.

The rearrangement links TRBV7-9 to TRBJ2-1; D is unresolved. The CDR3 runs to 15 residues. V lost 3 bases and J 3 bases, leaving 12 bases between the germline ends. Per the germline V gene, CDR1 is SEHNR and CDR2 is FQNEAQ (reference sequence). The CDR3 DNA sequence: TGTGCCAGCAGCTTCCCCGCCCCTAGCTACAATGAGCAGTTCTTC. As protein: CASSFPAPSYNEQFF.

The V call is TRBV7-2, the J call TRBJ2-3, with 9 positions matching TRBD1. The germline V gene has CDR1 SGHTA and CDR2 FQGNSA. J lost 2 bases, V lost 2 bases, and 5 bases had no gene match. The CDR3 is 16 residues long. CDR3 protein: CASSLWGQGPTDTQYF. CDR3 sequence (DNA): TGTGCCAGCAGCTTATGGGGACAGGGCCCCACAGATACGCAGTATTTT.

The chain joins TRBV18 to TRBJ2-2; 9 positions match TRBD2. After removal of 5 bases from V and 0 bases from J, the junction contained 7 bases not matched to a gene. Germline assignment: CDR1 KGHSH and CDR2 LQKENI. This CDR3 has 17 residues. This chain's CDR3 is CASSSLAGSANTGELFF. The CDR3, as DNA: TGTGCCAGCTCAAGTCTAGCGGGAAGCGCGAACACCGGGGAGCTGTTTTTT.

The chain couples TRBV30 to TRBJ1-2, with 10 bases aligning to TRBD1. The CDR3 is made up of 18 amino acids. Trimming took 0 bases from V and 3 from J; bases not matched to a gene: 13. Germline assignment: CDR1 GTSNPN and CDR2 SVGIG (reference sequence). The CDR3 DNA reads TGTGCCTGGAGTGTGGGCCTCGGAGACAGGGGGCGCGACTATGGCTACACCTTC. Its translation: CAWSVGLGDRGRDYGYTF. The full variable domain, in which reference TRBV30 and TRBJ1-2 provide the parts outside the CDR3, is SQTIHQWPATLVQPVGSPLSLECTVEGTSNPNLYWYRQAAGRGLQLLFYSVGIGQISSEVPQNLSASRPQDRQFILSSKKLLLSDSGFYLCAWSVGLGDRGRDYGYTFGSGTRLTVV.

The V and J genes are TRBV9 and TRBJ2-2; 11 bases are shared with TRBD2. Germline V gene sequence: CDR1 SGDLS, CDR2 YYNGEE. The CDR3 has 15 amino acids. V was pared by 3 bases and J by 5 bases, with 3 bases of the junction left unmatched. Here the CDR3 DNA reads TGTGCCAGCAGCGCCCTAGCGGGAGGAACCGGGGAGCTGTTTTTT. This codes for CASSALAGGTGELFF. Filled out from reference TRBV9 and TRBJ2-2, the complete variable domain reads DSGVTQTPKHLITATGQRVTLRCSPRSGDLSVYWYQQSLDQGLQFLIQYYNGEERAKGNILERFSAQQFPDLHSELNLSSLELGDSALYFCASSALAGGTGELFFGEGSRLTVL.

The chain links TRBV7-2 to TRBJ2-3; D is perhaps TRBD2 (5 bases). CDR3 size: 15 residues. Germline assignment: CDR1 SGHTA and CDR2 FQGNSA. Trimming shortened V by 2 bases and J by 6 bases, and 15 bases separated the two germline ends. The CDR3 nucleotides read TGTGCCAGCAGCTTAAGTCGGGGTACCTCCGATACGCAGTATTTT. Translated: CASSLSRGTSDTQYF. Supplemented by reference TRBV7-2 and TRBJ2-3, the full variable domain reads GAGVSQSPSNKVTEKGKDVELRCDPISGHTALYWYRQSLGQGLEFLIYFQGNSAPDKSGLPSDRFSAERTGGSVSTLTIQRTQQEDSAVYLCASSLSRGTSDTQYFGPGTRLTVL.

This clone was detected a few times. The V gene is TRBV6-1, the J gene TRBJ1-2, with TRBD1 as a possible D gene (6 bases). Germline loops: CDR1 MNHNS, CDR2 SASEGT. V lost 1 base and J 7 bases, leaving 16 bases between the germline ends. This CDR3 spans 15 amino acids. Written as DNA, the CDR3 is TGTGCCAGCAGTGAAGACCAGGGGCCTTGGGCTGGCTACACCTTC. Translated: CASSEDQGPWAGYTF.

V is TRBV19 and J is TRBJ1-2; the D is unclear. Per germline, CDR1 LNHDA and CDR2 SQIVND (reference sequence). This CDR3 comprises 17 residues. Trimming left V 0 bases short and J 3 bases short, with 17 bases between. This CDR3 is CASSIDLFGVADYGYTF. The CDR3, as DNA: TGTGCCAGTAGTATAGATCTTTTCGGGGTGGCGGACTATGGCTACACCTTC.

The chain has TRBV18 and TRBJ1-1, with 10 bases identical to TRBD1. The germline V gene has CDR1 KGHSH and CDR2 LQKENI. The CDR3 sequence is 15 residues long. V lost 5 bases, J lost 7 bases, and 10 bases stayed unmatched. This CDR3 reads CASSYQTGGSLEAFF. CDR3 DNA sequence: TGTGCCAGCTCATACCAGACAGGGGGCAGTCTTGAAGCTTTCTTT. Drawing the rest from reference TRBV18 and TRBJ1-1, the complete variable domain is NAGVMQNPRHLVRRRGQEARLRCSPMKGHSHVYWYRQLPEEGLKFMVYLQKENIIDESGMPKERFSAEFPKEGPSILRIQQVVRGDSAAYFCASSYQTGGSLEAFFGQGTRLTVV.

The chain has TRBV2 and TRBJ1-1; weak D call: TRBD1 (6 bases). The CDR3 runs 13 residues. The germline V gene has CDR1 SNHLY and CDR2 FYNNEI. V was shortened by 8 bases and J by 10 bases, with 20 bases between the two germline ends. The CDR3 DNA reads as TGTGCCAGCCCCAATGGGACACCCGTTGGAGCTTTCTTT. This translates into CASPNGTPVGAFF.

The V gene is TRBV2, the J gene TRBJ2-2; tentative D call: TRBD2 (6 bases). This CDR3 comprises 15 residues. Trimming shortened V by 6 bases and J by 4 bases, and 15 bases separated the two germline ends. The germline CDR1 and CDR2 sequences are SNHLY and FYNNEI. The CDR3 coding sequence is TGTGCCAGCAGCCGAACCCGGGACTTCACCGGGGAGCTGTTTTTT. Translation gives CASSRTRDFTGELFF.

This chain links TRBV4-2 with TRBJ2-1, with a possible D match to TRBD2 (6 bases). The length of the CDR3 is 16 residues. The V gene's germline CDR1 is LGHNA and CDR2 YNFKEQ. With 2 bases removed from V and 8 bases from J, the gap between germline ends came to 19 bases. CDR3 protein: CASSQLLGTGADEQFF. The CDR3 region has the DNA TGTGCCAGCAGCCAACTGCTAGGGACGGGAGCGGATGAGCAGTTCTTC.

This clone was picked up a small number of times. The J gene is TRBJ1-2, the V gene TRBV6-5, with D tentatively TRBD1 (5 bases). CDR1 and CDR2 (germline): MNHEY, SVGAGI. This CDR3 contains 14 residues. Trimming took 7 bases from V and 6 from J, leaving 18 bases between them. The CDR3 reads CASNGQGATDGYTF. As DNA, the CDR3 is TGTGCCAGCAACGGACAAGGGGCGACGGATGGCTACACCTTC.

The chain has TRBV19 and TRBJ2-1, with 8 bases identical to TRBD1. Germline loops: CDR1 LNHDA, CDR2 SQIVND (reference sequence). CDR3 length: 15 amino acids. V was pared by 3 bases and J by 4 bases, with 5 bases of the junction left unmatched. The CDR3 protein is CASSMVTGAYNEQFF. The CDR3 DNA is TGTGCCAGTAGTATGGTGACAGGGGCATACAATGAGCAGTTCTTC.

CDR3 in DNA: TGTGCCAGCAGCTTCCAGGGATTCGCAGATACGCAGTATTTT. It encodes CASSFQGFADTQYF. This chain links TRBV7-2 with TRBJ2-3, with D possibly TRBD1 on 5 matching bases. Germline V gene lookup returns CDR1 SGHTA and CDR2 FQGNSA. The V gene lost 3 bases and the J gene lost 4 bases, with 11 bases spanning the gap. This CDR3 has 14 amino acids. The full variable domain, completed using reference TRBV7-2 and TRBJ2-3, is GAGVSQSPSNKVTEKGKDVELRCDPISGHTALYWYRQSLGQGLEFLIYFQGNSAPDKSGLPSDRFSAERTGGSVSTLTIQRTQQEDSAVYLCASSFQGFADTQYFGPGTRLTVL.